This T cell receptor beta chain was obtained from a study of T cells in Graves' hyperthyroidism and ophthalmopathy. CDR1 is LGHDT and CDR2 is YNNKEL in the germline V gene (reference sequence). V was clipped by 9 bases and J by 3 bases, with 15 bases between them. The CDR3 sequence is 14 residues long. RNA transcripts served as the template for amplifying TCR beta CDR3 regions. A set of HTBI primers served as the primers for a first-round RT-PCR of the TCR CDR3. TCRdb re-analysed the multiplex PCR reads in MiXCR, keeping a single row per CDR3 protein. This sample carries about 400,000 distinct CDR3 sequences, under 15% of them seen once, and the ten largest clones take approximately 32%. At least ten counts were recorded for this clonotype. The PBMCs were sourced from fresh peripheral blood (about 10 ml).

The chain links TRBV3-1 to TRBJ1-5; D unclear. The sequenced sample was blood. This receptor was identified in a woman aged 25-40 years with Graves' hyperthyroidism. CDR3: CASSTGRFNQPQHF. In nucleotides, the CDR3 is TGTGCCAGTTCAACTGGACGGTTCAATCAGCCCCAGCATTTT.